The 8 T cell receptor beta chains below come from one sample, sequenced in a study of blood T cells in healthy people across ages. With a J-beta primer mix and a sample-barcoded 5' primer, a second PCR ran 7 to 11 cycles. TCRdb reanalysed the 5' RACE reads using MiXCR and keeps one entry per CDR3 protein. This sample yields roughly 800,000 distinct CDR3 sequences, of which roughly 64% are seen a single time; around 20% belongs to the top ten. Sequencing was carried out using blood. The receptors originated from a man aged 25 to 45 in good health.

On this clonotype: This may be a read error: a much more frequent sequence differs by one nucleotide. The chain joins TRBV5-5 to TRBJ2-7, with D possibly TRBD2 on 5 matching bases. This CDR3 has 14 residues. The germline V gene has CDR1 SGHKS and CDR2 YYEKEE (reference sequence). Trimming stripped 4 bases from V and 0 bases from J, with 11 bases between. This CDR3 reads CASSVTGYSYEQYF. For the CDR3, the DNA is TGTGCCAGCAGCGTGACGGGATACTCCTACGAGCAGTACTTC.

In its sample, this clonotype was seen a few times. The rearrangement uses TRBV12-5 and TRBJ1-2; 9 bases line up with TRBD1. J lost 5 bases, V lost 5 bases, and 3 bases had no gene match. This CDR3 region has 13 residues. The V gene's germline CDR1 is LGHNT and CDR2 FRNRAP. The CDR3 DNA reads as TGTGCTAGTGGTAACGGACAGGGGTATGGCTACACCTTC. Its translation: CASGNGQGYGYTF.

V is TRBV10-3 and J is TRBJ1-2; D uncertain. Per the germline V gene, CDR1 is ENHRY and CDR2 is SYGVKD. The CDR3 contains 16 residues. Trimming took 10 bases from V and 5 from J, leaving 26 bases between them. The CDR3 coding sequence is TGTGCCAATTCTGTTAATTCGGCTCCTAATCCTTATGGCTACACCTTC. Translation: CANSVNSAPNPYGYTF.

V gene TRBV25-1 combines with J gene TRBJ1-6, with D unclear. Germline loops: CDR1 MGHDK, CDR2 SYGVNS. The ends were cut back, 3 bases at V and 10 bases at J, with 22 bases in the middle. The CDR3 totals 17 residues. This CDR3 is CASSDPRTGLVDSPLHF. CDR3 bases: TGTGCCAGCAGTGATCCGAGGACGGGTTTGGTCGACTCACCCCTCCACTTT.

This rearrangement joins TRBV7-2 to TRBJ2-3, with unresolved D. V lost 6 bases and J 4 bases, leaving 8 bases between the germline ends. CDR1 is SGHTA and CDR2 is FQGNSA in the germline V gene. The CDR3 consists of 12 residues. CDR3 bases: TGTGCCAGCAGAGGGAATTCAGATACGCAGTATTTT. Its protein product is CASRGNSDTQYF. The whole variable domain, filled in from reference TRBV7-2 and TRBJ2-3, reads GAGVSQSPSNKVTEKGKDVELRCDPISGHTALYWYRQSLGQGLEFLIYFQGNSAPDKSGLPSDRFSAERTGGSVSTLTIQRTQQEDSAVYLCASRGNSDTQYFGPGTRLTVL.

The DNA of the CDR3 is TGTGCCATCAACCGAGGGGGCGGGGAGGAGACCCAGTACTTC. Encoded protein: CAINRGGGEETQYF. The chain has TRBV10-3 and TRBJ2-7, with D tentatively TRBD1 (7 bases). The J call is doubtful: the DNA matches TRBJ2-5 better. Germline-derived CDR1 and CDR2 are ENHRY and SYGVKD. CDR3 length: 14 residues.

For the CDR3, the DNA is TGTGCCAGCAGTTACTCGACCGGGATGAACACTGAAGCTTTCTTT. Residues: CASSYSTGMNTEAFF. V is TRBV6-5 and J is TRBJ1-1; D is unresolved. CDR1 and CDR2 (germline): MNHEY, SVGAGI. The CDR3 length is 15 residues. V lost 0 bases, J lost 0 bases, and 8 bases lay in between.

There are a few counts of this clonotype. The chain is built from TRBV12-5 and TRBJ2-4; 8 positions agree with TRBD2. This CDR3 has 13 residues. The V gene's germline CDR1 is LGHNT and CDR2 FRNRAP. V was pared by 7 bases and J by 5 bases, with 4 bases of the junction left unmatched. CDR3 loop: CASEVSGENIQYF. CDR3 in DNA: TGTGCTAGTGAAGTTAGCGGGGAAAACATTCAGTACTTC.